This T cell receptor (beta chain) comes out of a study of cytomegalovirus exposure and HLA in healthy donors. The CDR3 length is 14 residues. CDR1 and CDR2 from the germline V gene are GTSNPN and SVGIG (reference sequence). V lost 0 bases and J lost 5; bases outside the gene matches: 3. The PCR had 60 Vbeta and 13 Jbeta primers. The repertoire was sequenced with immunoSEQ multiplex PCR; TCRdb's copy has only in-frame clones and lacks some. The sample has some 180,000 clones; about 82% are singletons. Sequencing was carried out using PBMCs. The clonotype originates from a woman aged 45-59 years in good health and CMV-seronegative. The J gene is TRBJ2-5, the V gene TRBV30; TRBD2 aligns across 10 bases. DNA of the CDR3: TGTGCCTGGAGTGTAGCGGGAGGGCCGGAGACCCAGTACTTC. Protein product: CAWSVAGGPETQYF.